This T cell receptor beta chain was recorded in a study of CD8+ T cells in alopecia areata. Overall study findings and caveats: Clarity of TCR sharing across patients fell short of that in mice, possibly HLA-related. Clonality in lesional scalp, especially alopecia totalis/universalis, exceeded that of normal scalp.

The researchers isolated CD4+ and CD8+ T cells from PBMCs by sorting. This clone was seen only a few times. What it recognizes is unknown. With 5 bases removed from V and 3 bases from J, the gap between germline ends came to 8 bases. The CDR3 is made up of 12 amino acids. The germline gives CDR1 LNHDA, CDR2 SQIVND (reference sequence). The sequencing template was cDNA reverse transcribed from extracted RNA. This table comes from immunoSEQ multiplex PCR, and its TCRdb copy is limited to in-frame clones, with some not included. The sample lists under 150,000 clones, 62% occurring once. Specimen: CD8+ T cells sorted from blood. The sequence was obtained from a human donor in good health. V is TRBV19 and J is TRBJ2-7; unclear D gene. Here the CDR3 reads CASSYLNYEQYF. DNA of the CDR3: TGTGCCAGTAGTTATTTGAACTACGAGCAGTACTTC. The full variable domain, rest sourced from reference TRBV19 and TRBJ2-7, is DGGITQSPKYLFRKEGQNVTLSCEQNLNHDAMYWYRQDPGQGLRLIYYSQIVNDFQKGDIAEGYSVSREKKESFPLTVTSAQKNPTAFYLCASSYLNYEQYFGPGTRLTVT.